This TCR beta chain was identified during a study of spatial heterogeneity in lung cancer. Study in general: A consistent excess of beta-chain over alpha-chain sequences was detected. Within raw reads, each unique TCR and UMI combination appeared on average more than ten times.

Time point meaning: sample taken at primary tumor resection. No cell sorting; template was whole RNA from tumor, lung tissue or PBMC. The donors were about 72 patients with non-small cell lung cancer that was early-stage and untreated. CDR1 and CDR2 (germline): LNHDA, SQIVND (reference sequence). The CDR3 has 17 amino acids. Trimming pared 3 bases from V and 1 base from J, leaving 16 bases between. TCR cDNA molecules were tagged individually, and each one carried a unique molecular identifier. TCRdb reanalysed the 5' RACE reads using MiXCR and keeps one entry per CDR3 protein. The sample includes about 12,000 distinct CDR3 sequences, 5.5% to 8% of them seen just once.

The chain couples TRBV19 to TRBJ2-1; a possible D gene is TRBD2 (5 bases). The specimen comprised normal lung tissue next to the tumor, sampled at surgery. This sequence was found in a male donor with early-stage non-small cell lung cancer. The CDR3 DNA sequence: TGTGCCAGTAGTATCGCGGGTCTCCTTTCGTCCTACAATGAGCAGTTCTTC. As protein: CASSIAGLLSSYNEQFF.